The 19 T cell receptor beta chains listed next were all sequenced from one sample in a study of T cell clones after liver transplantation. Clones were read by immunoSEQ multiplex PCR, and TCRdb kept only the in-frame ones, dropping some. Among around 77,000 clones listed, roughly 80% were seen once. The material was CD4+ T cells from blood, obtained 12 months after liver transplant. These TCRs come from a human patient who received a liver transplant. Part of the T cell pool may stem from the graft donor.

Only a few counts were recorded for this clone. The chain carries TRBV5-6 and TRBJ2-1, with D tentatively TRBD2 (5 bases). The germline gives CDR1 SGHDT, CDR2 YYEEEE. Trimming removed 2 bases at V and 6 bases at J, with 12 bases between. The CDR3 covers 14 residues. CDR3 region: CASSFGSRGNEQFF. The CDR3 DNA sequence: TGTGCCAGCAGCTTCGGTAGCCGGGGCAATGAGCAGTTCTTC.

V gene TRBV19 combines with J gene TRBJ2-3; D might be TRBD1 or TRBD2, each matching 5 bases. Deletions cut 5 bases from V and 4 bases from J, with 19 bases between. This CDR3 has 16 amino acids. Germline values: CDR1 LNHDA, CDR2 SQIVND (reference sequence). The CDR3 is CASSDVGPPGPDTQYF. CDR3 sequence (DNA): TGTGCCAGTAGTGACGTGGGACCCCCCGGCCCAGATACGCAGTATTTT.

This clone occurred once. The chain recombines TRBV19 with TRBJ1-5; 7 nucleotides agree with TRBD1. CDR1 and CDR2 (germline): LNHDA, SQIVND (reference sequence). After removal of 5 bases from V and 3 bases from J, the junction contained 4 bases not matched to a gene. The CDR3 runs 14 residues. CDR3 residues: CASSPGQPNQPQHF. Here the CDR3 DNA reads TGTGCCAGTAGTCCGGGACAGCCCAATCAGCCCCAGCATTTT. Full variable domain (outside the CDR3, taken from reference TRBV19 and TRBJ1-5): DGGITQSPKYLFRKEGQNVTLSCEQNLNHDAMYWYRQDPGQGLRLIYYSQIVNDFQKGDIAEGYSVSREKKESFPLTVTSAQKNPTAFYLCASSPGQPNQPQHFGDGTRLSIL.

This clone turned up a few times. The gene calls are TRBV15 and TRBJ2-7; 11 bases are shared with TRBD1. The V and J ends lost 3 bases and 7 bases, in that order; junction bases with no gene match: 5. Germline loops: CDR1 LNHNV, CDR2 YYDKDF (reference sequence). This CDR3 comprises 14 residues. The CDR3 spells CATSRDRGLGEQYF. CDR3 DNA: TGTGCCACCAGCAGGGACAGGGGGCTTGGGGAGCAGTACTTC.

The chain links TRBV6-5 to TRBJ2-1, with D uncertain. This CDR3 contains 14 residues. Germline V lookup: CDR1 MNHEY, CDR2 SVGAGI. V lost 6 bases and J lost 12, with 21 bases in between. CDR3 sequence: CASSSTGSPWGQFF. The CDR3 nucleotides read TGTGCCAGCAGCAGCACCGGGTCCCCCTGGGGGCAGTTCTTC.

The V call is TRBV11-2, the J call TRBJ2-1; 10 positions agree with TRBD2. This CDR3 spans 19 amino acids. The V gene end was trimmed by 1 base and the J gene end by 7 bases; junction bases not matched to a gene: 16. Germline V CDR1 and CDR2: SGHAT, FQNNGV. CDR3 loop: CASSLAVILSSGRRNEQFF. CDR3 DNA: TGTGCCAGCAGCTTAGCGGTAATATTGTCTAGCGGGAGACGAAATGAGCAGTTCTTC.

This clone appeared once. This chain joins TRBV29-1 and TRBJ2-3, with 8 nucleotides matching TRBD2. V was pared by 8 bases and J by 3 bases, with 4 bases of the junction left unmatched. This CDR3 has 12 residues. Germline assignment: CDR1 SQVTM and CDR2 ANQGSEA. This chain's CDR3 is CSFRGGTDTQYF. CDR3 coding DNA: TGCAGCTTCCGGGGGGGGACAGATACGCAGTATTTT.

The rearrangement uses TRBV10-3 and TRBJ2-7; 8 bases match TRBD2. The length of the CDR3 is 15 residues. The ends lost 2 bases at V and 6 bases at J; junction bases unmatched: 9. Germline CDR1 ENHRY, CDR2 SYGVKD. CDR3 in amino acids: CAISEGSGRRSEQYF. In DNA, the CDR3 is TGTGCCATCAGTGAGGGCAGCGGGAGACGGAGCGAGCAGTACTTC.

CDR3 sequence reads: CASSQELGGTEAFF. In DNA, the CDR3 is TGTGCCAGCAGCCAAGAGCTGGGGGGGACTGAAGCTTTCTTT. J is TRBJ1-1 and V is TRBV14; a weak D match, TRBD1 (5 bases). In germline, CDR1 is SGHDN, CDR2 FVKESK. The V and J ends lost 0 bases and 5 bases respectively, with 10 bases between them. The CDR3 extends over 14 amino acids.

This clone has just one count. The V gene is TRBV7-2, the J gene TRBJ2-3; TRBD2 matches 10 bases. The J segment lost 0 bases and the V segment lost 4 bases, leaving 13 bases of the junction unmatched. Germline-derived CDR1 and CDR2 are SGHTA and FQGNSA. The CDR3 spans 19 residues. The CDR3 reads CASSSPTFSSGSSTDTQYF. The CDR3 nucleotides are TGTGCCAGCAGCTCCCCGACCTTTTCTAGCGGGAGTAGCACAGATACGCAGTATTTT.

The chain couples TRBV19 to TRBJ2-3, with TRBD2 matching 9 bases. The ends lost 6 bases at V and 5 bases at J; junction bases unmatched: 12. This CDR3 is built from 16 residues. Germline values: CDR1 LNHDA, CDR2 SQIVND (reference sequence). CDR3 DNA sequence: TGTGCCAGTAGCCCTAAGCGGGGGGCCGGAGGAGATACGCAGTATTTT. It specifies CASSPKRGAGGDTQYF. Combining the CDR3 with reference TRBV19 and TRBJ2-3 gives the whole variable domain DGGITQSPKYLFRKEGQNVTLSCEQNLNHDAMYWYRQDPGQGLRLIYYSQIVNDFQKGDIAEGYSVSREKKESFPLTVTSAQKNPTAFYLCASSPKRGAGGDTQYFGPGTRLTVL.

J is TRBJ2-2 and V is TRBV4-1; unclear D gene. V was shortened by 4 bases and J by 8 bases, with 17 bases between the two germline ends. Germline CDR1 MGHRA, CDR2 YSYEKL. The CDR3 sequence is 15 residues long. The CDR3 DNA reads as TGCGCCAGCAGCCGCCCCCCGGCAGAAGGAGGGGAGCTGTTTTTT. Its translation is CASSRPPAEGGELFF.

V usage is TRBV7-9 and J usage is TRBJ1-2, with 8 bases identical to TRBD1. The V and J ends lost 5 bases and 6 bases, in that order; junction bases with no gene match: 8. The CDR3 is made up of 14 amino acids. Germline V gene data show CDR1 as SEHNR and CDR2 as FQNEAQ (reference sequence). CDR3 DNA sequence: TGTGCCAGCAGCCCACAACGGACAGGGCATGGCTACACCTTC. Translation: CASSPQRTGHGYTF.

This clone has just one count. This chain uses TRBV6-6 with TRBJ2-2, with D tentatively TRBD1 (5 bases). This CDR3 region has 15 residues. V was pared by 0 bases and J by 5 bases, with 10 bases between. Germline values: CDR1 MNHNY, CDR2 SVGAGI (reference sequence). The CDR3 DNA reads TGTGCCAGCAGTTACTCTGACAGTTGGACCGGGGAGCTGTTTTTT. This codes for CASSYSDSWTGELFF.

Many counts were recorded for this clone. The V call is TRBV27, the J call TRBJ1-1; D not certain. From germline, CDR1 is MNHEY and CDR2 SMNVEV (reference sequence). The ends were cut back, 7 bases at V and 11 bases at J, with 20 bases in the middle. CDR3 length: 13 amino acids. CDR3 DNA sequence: TGTGCCAGCACTAGCGGCCCTAGGAGGGAGGCTTTCTTT. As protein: CASTSGPRREAFF.

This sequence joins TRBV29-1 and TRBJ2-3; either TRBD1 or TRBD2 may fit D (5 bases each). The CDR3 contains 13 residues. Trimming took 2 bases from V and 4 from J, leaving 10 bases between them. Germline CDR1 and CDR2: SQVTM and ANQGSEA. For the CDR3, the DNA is TGCAGCGTTGAAACGGGACGGGCAGATACGCAGTATTTT. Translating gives CSVETGRADTQYF.

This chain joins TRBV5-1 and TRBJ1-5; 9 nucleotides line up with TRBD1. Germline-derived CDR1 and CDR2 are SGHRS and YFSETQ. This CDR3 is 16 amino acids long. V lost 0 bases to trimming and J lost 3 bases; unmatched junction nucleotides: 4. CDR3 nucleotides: TGCGCCAGCAGCTTGGACGGGACAGGGCCCAATCAGCCCCAGCATTTT. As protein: CASSLDGTGPNQPQHF.

As DNA, the CDR3 is TGTGCCAGCAGCGCGACTTTCCGGTCGCGCGAGCAGTACTTC. It specifies CASSATFRSREQYF. The chain couples TRBV13 to TRBJ2-7; D not certain. The CDR3 totals 14 residues. V was shortened by 5 bases and J by 6 bases, with 17 bases between the two germline ends. Germline V CDR1 and CDR2: PRHDT, FYEKMQ (reference sequence).

The CDR3 DNA reads TGTGCCAGTACCAGACAGGGGGCTGGCACAGATACGCAGTATTTT. Translating it yields CASTRQGAGTDTQYF. This chain uses TRBV2 with TRBJ2-3; 10 bases are a match to TRBD1. V dropped 9 bases and J dropped 1; count of bases not matched to a gene: 7. CDR3 size: 15 residues. Germline V gene data show CDR1 as SNHLY and CDR2 as FYNNEI.